This T cell receptor beta chain was documented in a study of CD8 T cells in ankylosing spondylitis (dated by TCRdb to the late 2010s). In terms of the full investigation: The study set out to find disease-linked TCR variants by profiling T cell receptor beta repertoires in ankylosing spondylitis patients and healthy donors. The full study cohort comprised roughly 24 ankylosing spondylitis patients and 110 or so healthy donors. Peripheral blood was sampled, and synovial fluid was additionally collected from ankylosing spondylitis patients. Broad study findings and their caveats: Significant enrichment of the disease-linked clones was reported in matched synovial fluid samples from ankylosing spondylitis patients. Some motif variants had previously been reported in the synovial fluid and blood of reactive arthritis patients, which suggests shared mechanisms of disease initiation. A TCR beta motif of about 8 highly homologous amino acid variants appeared characteristic of blood from ankylosing spondylitis patients. In peripheral blood, the disease-linked clones were found at relatively low frequencies and had a CD8+ phenotype.

Comment on this clonotype: No antigen is known for it. A read error may account for a junction end that differs from germline.

The instrument given in TCRdb is Illumina HiSeq 2500. Quantitative 5'-RACE with molecular barcodes was used to prepare TCR beta libraries. The paper's processing steps were these. A new computational method based on a probabilistic model of VDJ rearrangement was used to identify disease-linked TCR variants. TCRdb reprocessed the public reads (quality trimming at Q25 with fastp, clone calling with MiXCR) and kept in-frame beta chains. Rows are unified per CDR3 protein, each entry keeping the most common DNA and genes. The V and J calls come from TCRdb's annotation, not from the publication. For this sample the table gives some 120,000 distinct CDR3 sequences, of which roughly an eighth were detected only once. The ten largest account for 2.5% to 3.5% of the sample. The CDR3 starts with the cysteine, ends with the phenylalanine, and has 16 residues. CDR3 DNA only is kept here, 48 bases in frame from base 1. For CDR1 and CDR2, the germline V gene lists SGDLS and YYNGEE.

The chain was built from TRBV9 and TRBJ2-3; the D gene is possibly TRBD2, with 7 bases matching. The sample was blood, either unsorted or a sorted T cell fraction (not recorded which). The clonotype originates from a female donor with ankylosing spondylitis or in good health (not recorded which). The DNA reads as follows: TGTACCAGCAGCGCTCTTAGGGGGAGGGGCACAGATACGCAGTATTTT. Protein translation: CTSSALRGRGTDTQYF.